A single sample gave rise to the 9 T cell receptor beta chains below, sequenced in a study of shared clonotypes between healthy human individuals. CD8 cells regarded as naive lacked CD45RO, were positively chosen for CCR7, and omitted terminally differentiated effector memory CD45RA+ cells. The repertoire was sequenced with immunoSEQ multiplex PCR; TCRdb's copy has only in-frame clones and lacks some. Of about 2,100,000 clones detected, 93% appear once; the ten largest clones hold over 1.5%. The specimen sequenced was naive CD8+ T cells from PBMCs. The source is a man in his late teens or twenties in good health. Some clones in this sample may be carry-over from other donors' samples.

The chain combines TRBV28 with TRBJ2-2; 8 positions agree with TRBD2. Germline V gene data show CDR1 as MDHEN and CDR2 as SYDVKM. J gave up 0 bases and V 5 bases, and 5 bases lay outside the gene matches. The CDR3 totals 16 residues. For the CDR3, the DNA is TGTGCCAGCAGTATAACGGGAGGGCCGAACACCGGGGAGCTGTTTTTT. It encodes CASSITGGPNTGELFF.

The CDR3 reads CASSATGQRYSYEQYF. In DNA, the CDR3 is TGTGCCAGCAGTGCGACCGGACAGCGGTACTCCTACGAGCAGTACTTC. This chain connects TRBV27 to TRBJ2-7; possible D gene TRBD1, 6 bases. Trimming removed 5 bases at V and 0 bases at J, with 17 bases between. Per the germline V gene, CDR1 is MNHEY and CDR2 is SMNVEV (reference sequence). The CDR3 runs 16 residues.

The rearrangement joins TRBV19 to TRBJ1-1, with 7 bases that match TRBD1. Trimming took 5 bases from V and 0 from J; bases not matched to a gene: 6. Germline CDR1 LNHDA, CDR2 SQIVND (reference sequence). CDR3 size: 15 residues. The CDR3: CASSATGALNTEAFF. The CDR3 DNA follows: TGTGCCAGTAGTGCAACAGGGGCGTTGAACACTGAAGCTTTCTTT.

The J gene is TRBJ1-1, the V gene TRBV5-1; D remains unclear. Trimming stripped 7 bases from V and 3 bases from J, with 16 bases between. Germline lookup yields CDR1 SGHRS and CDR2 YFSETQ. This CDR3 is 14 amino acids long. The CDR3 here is CASHDPGRDTEAFF. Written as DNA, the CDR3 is TGCGCCAGCCACGACCCCGGGCGGGACACTGAAGCTTTCTTT.

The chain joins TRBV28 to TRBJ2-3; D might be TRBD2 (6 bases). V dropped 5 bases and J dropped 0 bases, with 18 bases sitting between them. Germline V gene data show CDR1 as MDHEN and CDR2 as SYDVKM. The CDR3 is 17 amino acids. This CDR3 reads CASSALSWAGSTDTQYF. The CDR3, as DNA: TGTGCCAGCAGTGCCCTCAGTTGGGCGGGGAGCACAGATACGCAGTATTTT.

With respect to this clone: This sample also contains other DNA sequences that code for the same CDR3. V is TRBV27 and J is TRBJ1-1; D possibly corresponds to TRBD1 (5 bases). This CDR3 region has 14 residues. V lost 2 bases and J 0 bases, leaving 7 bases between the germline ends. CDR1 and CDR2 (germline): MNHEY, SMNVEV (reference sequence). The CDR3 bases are TGTGCCAGCAGTTTACAGGGAATGAACACTGAAGCTTTCTTT. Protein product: CASSLQGMNTEAFF.

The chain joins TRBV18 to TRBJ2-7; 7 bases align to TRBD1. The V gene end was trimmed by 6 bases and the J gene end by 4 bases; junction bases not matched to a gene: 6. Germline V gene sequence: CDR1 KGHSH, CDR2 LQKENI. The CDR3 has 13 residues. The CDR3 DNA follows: TGTGCCAGCTCGCCAACGGGACAGTACGAGCAGTACTTC. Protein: CASSPTGQYEQYF.

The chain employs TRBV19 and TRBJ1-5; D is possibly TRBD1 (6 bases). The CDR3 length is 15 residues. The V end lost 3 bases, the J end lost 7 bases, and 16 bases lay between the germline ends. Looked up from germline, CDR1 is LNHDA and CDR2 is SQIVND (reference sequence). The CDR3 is CASSITGTNSQPQHF. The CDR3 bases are TGTGCCAGTAGTATTACCGGGACAAATAGCCAGCCCCAGCATTTT.

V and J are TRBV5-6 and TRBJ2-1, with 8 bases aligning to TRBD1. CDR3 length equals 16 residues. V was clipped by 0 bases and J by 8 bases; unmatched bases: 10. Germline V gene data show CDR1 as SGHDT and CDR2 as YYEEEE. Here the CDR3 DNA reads TGTGCCAGCAGCTTGGCCCCAGGGGGCGAGTACCATGAGCAGTTCTTC. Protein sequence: CASSLAPGGEYHEQFF.